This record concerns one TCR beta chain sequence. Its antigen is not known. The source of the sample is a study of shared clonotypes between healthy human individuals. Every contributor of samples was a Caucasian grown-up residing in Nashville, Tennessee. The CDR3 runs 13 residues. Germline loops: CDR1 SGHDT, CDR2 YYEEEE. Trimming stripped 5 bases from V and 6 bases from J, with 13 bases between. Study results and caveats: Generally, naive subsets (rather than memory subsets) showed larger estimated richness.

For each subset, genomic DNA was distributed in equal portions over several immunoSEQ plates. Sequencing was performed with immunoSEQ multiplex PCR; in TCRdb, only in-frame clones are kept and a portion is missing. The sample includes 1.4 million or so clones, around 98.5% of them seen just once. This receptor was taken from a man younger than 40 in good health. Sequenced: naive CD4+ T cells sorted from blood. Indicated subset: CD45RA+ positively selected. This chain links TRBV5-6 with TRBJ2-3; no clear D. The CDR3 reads CASSLPDGDTQYF. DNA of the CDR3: TGTGCCAGCAGTCTTCCTGATGGGGATACGCAGTATTTT.